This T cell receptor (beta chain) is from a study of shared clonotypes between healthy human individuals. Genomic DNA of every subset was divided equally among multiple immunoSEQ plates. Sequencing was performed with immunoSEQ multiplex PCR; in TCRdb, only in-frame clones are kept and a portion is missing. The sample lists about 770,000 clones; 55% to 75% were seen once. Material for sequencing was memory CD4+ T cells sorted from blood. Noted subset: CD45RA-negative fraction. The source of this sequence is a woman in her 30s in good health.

CDR3 DNA: TGTGCCAGCAGCTTACGTGGCAGGGCGGGCGGGGAGCTGTTTTTT. Its protein is CASSLRGRAGGELFF. The rearrangement uses TRBV7-3 and TRBJ2-2; D is possibly TRBD1 or TRBD2 (5 bases each). Per the germline V gene, CDR1 is SGHTA and CDR2 is FQGTGA. V was pared by 2 bases and J by 7 bases, with 14 bases between. The CDR3 totals 15 residues.